This T cell receptor (beta chain) was documented in a study of blood T cell repertoires in COVID-19. Study as a whole: There were acute and convalescent COVID-19 samples, and they came from the United States, Italy and Spain. From T cells, B-cell-depleted T cells, or PBMCs came the material, which was cDNA or gDNA.

V shed 2 bases, J shed 6 bases, and the junction held 4 bases outside the gene matches. Looked up from germline, CDR1 is MDHEN and CDR2 is SYDVKM. The length of the CDR3 is 14 residues. TCRdb's copy holds only in-frame clones and misses some; the assay was immunoSEQ multiplex PCR. The sample includes 100,000 to 150,000 clones, about 86% of them seen just once. Sequenced: peripheral blood. The TCR was taken from a man between 65 and 85 years old who had recovered from COVID-19. The rearrangement links TRBV28 to TRBJ1-1; 9 positions agree with TRBD1. CDR3 residues: CASSLRQGESEAFF. CDR3 DNA sequence: TGTGCCAGCAGTTTAAGACAGGGGGAATCTGAAGCTTTCTTT.